The count of the clone carrying this TCR beta chain is one. This specimen comes from a study of shared clonotypes between healthy human individuals. Clones were sequenced by immunoSEQ multiplex PCR, and TCRdb holds only the in-frame ones, with some missing. Among hundreds of thousands of clones listed, roughly 96% were seen once. The receptor comes from a man aged 25 to 40 in good health. Sequencing input: memory CD8+ T cells sorted from blood. Documented subset: CD45RO+ cells pooled with CCR7-negative TemRA cells.

CDR3 in amino acids: CASSAGNTDTQYF. CDR3 nucleotide sequence: TGTGCCAGCAGTGCGGGCAACACAGATACGCAGTATTTT. The V gene is TRBV2, the J gene TRBJ2-3; no clear D gene. CDR1 and CDR2 (germline): SNHLY, FYNNEI. This CDR3 is built from 13 residues. The germline V and J ends were trimmed by 4 bases and 2 bases, with 7 bases remaining between them.